What follows are 18 T cell receptor beta chains derived from one specimen sequenced in a study of sequential checkpoint blockade in melanoma (dated by TCRdb to about 2019). Library creation used the immunoSEQ multiplex PCR assay. The table was pulled from immuneACCESS by TCRdb, which kept in-frame rearrangements only. Such tables lose some clones; where checked, under half of the loss comes from unresolved V genes, and the rest has no known cause. The table for this sample lists roughly 20,000 clones; approximately 26% of them were counted only once. The ten biggest clones cover around 7.2% of the sample. The treatment or condition label corresponds to: randomized to nivolumab then ipilimumab (arm A) or the reverse (arm B). The source material was tumor tissue (inferred from file names), sampled from a patient given nivolumab and ipilimumab in sequence. The receptor set was obtained from a human donor with melanoma.

This clone showed up just a few times. CDR3 bases: TGTGCCAGCAGTCGGACTAGGTGGGAGACCCAGTACTTC. It codes for CASSRTRWETQYF. The J gene is TRBJ2-5, the V gene TRBV6-8, with 7 nucleotides matching TRBD2. The CDR3 runs 13 residues. The junction had 5 bases not matched to a gene; V was cut back by 5 bases and J by 5 bases. CDR1 MNHGY and CDR2 SAAAGT come from the germline V gene.

This clone occurred a few times. The chain joins TRBV11-3 to TRBJ2-3; D not resolved. The germline V gene encodes CDR1 SGHNT and CDR2 YENEEA. Trimming pared 1 base from V and 6 bases from J, leaving 17 bases between. The CDR3 extends over 16 amino acids. The CDR3 is CASSLGGGRLLDTQYF. In DNA form, the CDR3 reads TGTGCCAGCAGCTTAGGTGGCGGTAGGTTACTGGATACGCAGTATTTT. The whole variable domain, remainder taken from reference TRBV11-3 and TRBJ2-3, is EAGVVQSPRYKIIEKKQPVAFWCNPISGHNTLYWYLQNLGQGPELLIRYENEEAVDDSQLPKDRFSAERLKGVDSTLKIQPAELGDSAVYLCASSLGGGRLLDTQYFGPGTRLTVL.

This clone showed up just a few times. V gene TRBV6-8 combines with J gene TRBJ2-2; D call uncertain. V was cut by 4 bases and J by 3 bases, with 3 bases left in between. The V gene's germline CDR1 is MNHGY and CDR2 SAAAGT. The CDR3 consists of 12 residues. This CDR3 reads CASSLYTGELFF. In DNA form, the CDR3 reads TGTGCCAGCAGTTTATACACCGGGGAGCTGTTTTTT.

This clone has just a few counts. As DNA, the CDR3 is TGTGCCAGCAGAGTAGGGAAAGCTCAGCCCCAGCATTTT. This gives the protein CASRVGKAQPQHF. This chain joins TRBV6-8 and TRBJ1-5; no firm D call. Trimming left V 6 bases short and J 6 bases short, with 12 bases between. The CDR3 has 13 residues. Germline V gene sequence: CDR1 MNHGY, CDR2 SAAAGT.

In its sample, this clone was seen a few times. The chain is built from TRBV6-8 and TRBJ1-1, with 10 bases lining up with TRBD1. Germline V CDR1 and CDR2: MNHGY, SAAAGT. V trimming: 6 bases; J trimming: 9 bases; junction bases outside the gene matches: 10. This CDR3 contains 14 residues. CDR3 loop: CASSYTGTGVKAFF. The CDR3 DNA sequence: TGTGCCAGCAGCTATACCGGGACAGGGGTTAAAGCTTTCTTT.

This clone was observed a few times. The chain couples TRBV6-8 to TRBJ2-3; possible D gene TRBD2, 6 bases. V was trimmed by 5 bases and J by 0 bases, leaving 18 bases between them. The CDR3 has 17 amino acids. Germline V lookup: CDR1 MNHGY, CDR2 SAAAGT. The CDR3 here is CASSAWGRELSTDTQYF. CDR3 bases: TGTGCCAGCAGTGCCTGGGGACGGGAGTTAAGCACAGATACGCAGTATTTT.

This clone was seen only a few times. The chain employs TRBV7-4 and TRBJ1-5; no definite D call. This CDR3 has 13 residues. The V end lost 5 bases, the J end lost 5 bases, and 10 bases lay between the germline ends. Germline assignment: CDR1 SGHVT and CDR2 SQSDAQ. The CDR3 loop reads CASSPEPDQPQHF. DNA of the CDR3: TGTGCCAGCAGCCCCGAGCCGGATCAGCCCCAGCATTTT.

This clone occurred a few times. V is TRBV9 and J is TRBJ1-5, with a weak D call TRBD1 (6 bases). Germline CDR1 is SGDLS and CDR2 is YYNGEE. V dropped 2 bases and J dropped 6 bases, with 12 bases sitting between them. The CDR3 is 14 amino acids. Here the CDR3 reads CASSVQGTGQPQHF. CDR3 coding DNA: TGTGCCAGCAGCGTCCAGGGGACGGGTCAGCCCCAGCATTTT.

The V gene is TRBV25-1, the J gene TRBJ2-7; no definite D call. The V gene lost 4 bases and the J gene lost 4 bases, with 8 bases spanning the gap. The germline V gene encodes CDR1 MGHDK and CDR2 SYGVNS. The CDR3 length is 12 residues. The CDR3 bases are TGTGCCAGCAGTGCTCTAGTTTACGAGCAGTACTTC. This translates into CASSALVYEQYF.

V usage is TRBV18 and J usage is TRBJ1-1; TRBD1 matches 7 bases. V shed 3 bases, J shed 0 bases, and the junction held 1 base outside the gene matches. The germline V gene encodes CDR1 KGHSH and CDR2 LQKENI. This CDR3 region has 14 residues. This CDR3 is CASSPTGVNTEAFF. The CDR3 DNA is TGTGCCAGCTCACCTACAGGGGTGAACACTGAAGCTTTCTTT.

The V and J genes are TRBV14 and TRBJ2-3; 11 bases line up with TRBD2. Germline assignment: CDR1 SGHDN and CDR2 FVKESK. This CDR3 is built from 14 residues. The V and J ends lost 1 base and 11 bases, in that order; junction bases with no gene match: 5. The CDR3 here is CASSQGGGLAVQYF. Here the CDR3 DNA reads TGTGCCAGCAGCCAAGGAGGGGGACTAGCGGTGCAGTATTTT. The complete variable domain, with remaining parts taken from reference TRBV14 and TRBJ2-3, reads EAGVTQFPSHSVIEKGQTVTLRCDPISGHDNLYWYRRVMGKEIKFLLHFVKESKQDESGMPNNRFLAERTGGTYSTLKVQPAELEDSGVYFCASSQGGGLAVQYFGPGTRLTVL.

The DNA for the CDR3 is TGTGCCAGCAGTGAAGGCAGGGTAAAACGCGAGCAGTACTTC. Translating it yields CASSEGRVKREQYF. The chain is built from TRBV25-1 and TRBJ2-7; D possibly corresponds to TRBD1 (5 bases). The V gene lost 2 bases and the J gene lost 6 bases, with 14 bases spanning the gap. Germline values: CDR1 MGHDK, CDR2 SYGVNS. The CDR3 length is 14 residues.

V usage is TRBV30 and J usage is TRBJ1-2; the match to TRBD1 covers 7 bases. This CDR3 region has 13 residues. Germline CDR1 reads GTSNPN; CDR2 reads SVGIG (reference sequence). J gave up 4 bases and V 3 bases, and 5 bases lay outside the gene matches. The CDR3 sequence: CAWRTGAGYGYTF. The CDR3 DNA is TGTGCCTGGAGAACAGGGGCGGGCTATGGCTACACCTTC.

The gene calls are TRBV18 and TRBJ2-5; either TRBD1 or TRBD2 may fit D (6 bases each). Per germline, CDR1 KGHSH and CDR2 LQKENI. V lost 6 bases and J lost 5, with 16 bases in between. CDR3 length: 14 residues. Here the CDR3 DNA reads TGTGCCAGCTCGGCCGGGGGCAGTCGGGAGACCCAGTACTTC. Translation: CASSAGGSRETQYF. The whole variable domain, remainder taken from reference TRBV18 and TRBJ2-5, is NAGVMQNPRHLVRRRGQEARLRCSPMKGHSHVYWYRQLPEEGLKFMVYLQKENIIDESGMPKERFSAEFPKEGPSILRIQQVVRGDSAAYFCASSAGGSRETQYFGPGTRLLVL.

The chain carries TRBV6-8 and TRBJ2-7; D is unresolved. CDR1 and CDR2 (germline): MNHGY, SAAAGT. Trimming cost V 0 bases and J 5 bases, with 5 bases left between them. The CDR3 length is 12 residues. DNA for the CDR3: TGTGCCAGCAGTTACTCGCCGGACGAGCAGTACTTC. This translates into CASSYSPDEQYF.

The rearrangement uses TRBV6-8 and TRBJ1-2, with 7 nucleotides matching TRBD1. The CDR3 runs to 13 residues. CDR1 is MNHGY, CDR2 SAAAGT, per germline. V shed 6 bases, J shed 3 bases, and the junction held 4 bases outside the gene matches. The CDR3 loop is CASSPGTDYGYTF. The CDR3 region has the DNA TGTGCCAGCAGCCCCGGGACAGACTATGGCTACACCTTC.

The CDR3: CASMEGPLNTEAFF. For the CDR3, the DNA is TGTGCCAGCATGGAGGGGCCTCTGAACACTGAAGCTTTCTTT. The J gene is TRBJ1-1, the V gene TRBV28; possibly TRBD1 for D (5 bases). Trimming took off 7 bases at V and 0 bases at J, with 12 bases between the two ends. This CDR3 region has 14 residues. The germline CDR1 and CDR2 sequences are MDHEN and SYDVKM.

This clone was recorded only once. The chain links TRBV25-1 to TRBJ2-7, with TRBD1 matching over 8 bases. J gave up 3 bases and V 7 bases, and 11 bases lay outside the gene matches. CDR3 length: 15 residues. CDR1 is MGHDK, CDR2 SYGVNS, per germline. The CDR3 loop reads CASTQGYRGDYEQYF. CDR3 nucleotides: TGTGCCAGCACCCAGGGGTACAGGGGGGACTACGAGCAGTACTTC.